Here is one T cell receptor (beta chain) with its context. The antigen remains undetermined. These data belong to a study of Graves' ophthalmopathy and Graves' hyperthyroidism. Amplifying from RNA transcripts, the study obtained TCR beta CDR3 regions. HTBI primers were used in a first-round RT-PCR, which preceded a second-round multiplex PCR. Each CDR3 protein gets one entry after TCRdb re-called the multiplex PCR reads with MiXCR. The table shows over 650,000 distinct CDR3 sequences, with more than 40% occurring only once. Broader study findings: Built on 13 signatures, a model told ophthalmopathy apart from stable hyperthyroidism with 85% to 90% sensitivity and 70% to 82% specificity. Most thyroid-expanded clonotypes exceeding 0.001 frequency were also found in blood.

The receptor was derived from an adult man with Graves' ophthalmopathy. Sequenced material: peripheral blood.

This chain's CDR3 is CSSALGGYEQYF. The CDR3, as DNA: TGCAGCTCGGCCTTGGGAGGCTACGAGCAGTACTTC. This chain links TRBV29-1 with TRBJ2-7; D is perhaps TRBD2 (6 bases). The length of the CDR3 is 12 residues. Germline CDR1 reads SQVTM; CDR2 reads ANQGSEA. The germline V and J ends were trimmed by 8 bases and 3 bases, with 14 bases remaining between them.